This TCR beta chain was profiled in a study of T cell responses to AZD1222 COVID-19 vaccine. Background on the study: Recipients boosted at about 4 weeks or about 12 weeks are pooled. Study-wide points: Recipients of AZD1222 seropositive at baseline numbered only six or seven. Unmutated variant regions are reportedly the target of nearly half of TCRs that are spike-specific.

Turning to this clone: Its antigen is as yet unknown.

The CDR3 loop spans 13 amino acids. Trimming stripped 3 bases from V and 4 bases from J, with 9 bases between. Profiled with immunoSEQ multiplex PCR; TCRdb holds only in-frame clones, not every one. This sample has some 140,000 clones; roughly nine tenths occur once, and the top ten carry around 3.2%. Sequencing used peripheral blood, obtained on day 0 of AZD1222 vaccination. V usage is TRBV12-3 or TRBV12-4 and J usage is TRBJ1-2, with D possibly matching TRBD1 (5 bases). This receptor was obtained from an adult in good health. DNA for the CDR3: TGTGCCAGCAGTTTGGGGGACGGCTATGGCTACACCTTC. Encoded protein: CASSLGDGYGYTF.